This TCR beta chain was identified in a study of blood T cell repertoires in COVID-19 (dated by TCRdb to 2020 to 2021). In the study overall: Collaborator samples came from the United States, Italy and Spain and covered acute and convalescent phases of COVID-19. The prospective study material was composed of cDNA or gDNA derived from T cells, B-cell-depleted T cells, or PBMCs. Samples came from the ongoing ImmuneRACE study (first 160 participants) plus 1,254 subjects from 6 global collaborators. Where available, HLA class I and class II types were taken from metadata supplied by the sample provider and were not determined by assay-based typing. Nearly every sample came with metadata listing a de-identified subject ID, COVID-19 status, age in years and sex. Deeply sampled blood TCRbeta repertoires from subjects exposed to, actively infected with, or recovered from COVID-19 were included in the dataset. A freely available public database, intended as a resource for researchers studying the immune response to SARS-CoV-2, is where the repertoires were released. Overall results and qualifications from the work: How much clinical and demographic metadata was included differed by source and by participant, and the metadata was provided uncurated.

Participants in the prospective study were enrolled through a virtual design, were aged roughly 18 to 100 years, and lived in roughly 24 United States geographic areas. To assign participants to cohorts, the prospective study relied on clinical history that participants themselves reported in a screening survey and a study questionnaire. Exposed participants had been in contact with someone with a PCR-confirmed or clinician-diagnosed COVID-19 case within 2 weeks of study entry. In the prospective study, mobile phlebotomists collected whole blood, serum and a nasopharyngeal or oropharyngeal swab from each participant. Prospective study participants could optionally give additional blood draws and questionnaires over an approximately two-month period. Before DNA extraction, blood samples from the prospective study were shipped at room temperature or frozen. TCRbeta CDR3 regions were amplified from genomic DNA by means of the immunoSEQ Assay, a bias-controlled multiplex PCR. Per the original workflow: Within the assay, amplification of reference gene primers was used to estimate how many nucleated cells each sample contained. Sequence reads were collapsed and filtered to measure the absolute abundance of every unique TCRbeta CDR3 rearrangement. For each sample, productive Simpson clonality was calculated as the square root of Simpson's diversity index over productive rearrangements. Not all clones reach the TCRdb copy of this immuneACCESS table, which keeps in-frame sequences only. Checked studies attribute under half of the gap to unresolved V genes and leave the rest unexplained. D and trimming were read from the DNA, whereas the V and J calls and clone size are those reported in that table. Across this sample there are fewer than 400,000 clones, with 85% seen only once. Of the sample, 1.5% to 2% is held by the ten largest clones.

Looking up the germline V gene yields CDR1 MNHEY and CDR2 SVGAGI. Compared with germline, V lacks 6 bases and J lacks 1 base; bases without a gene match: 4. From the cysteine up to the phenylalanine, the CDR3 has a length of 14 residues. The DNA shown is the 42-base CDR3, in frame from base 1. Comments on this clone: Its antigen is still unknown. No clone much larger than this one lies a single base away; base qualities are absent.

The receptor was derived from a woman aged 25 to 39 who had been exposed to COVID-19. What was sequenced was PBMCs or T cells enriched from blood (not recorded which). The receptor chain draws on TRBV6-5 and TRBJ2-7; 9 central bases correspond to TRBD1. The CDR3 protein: CASSWDRASYEQYF. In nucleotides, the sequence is TGTGCCAGCAGCTGGGACAGGGCATCCTACGAGCAGTACTTC.